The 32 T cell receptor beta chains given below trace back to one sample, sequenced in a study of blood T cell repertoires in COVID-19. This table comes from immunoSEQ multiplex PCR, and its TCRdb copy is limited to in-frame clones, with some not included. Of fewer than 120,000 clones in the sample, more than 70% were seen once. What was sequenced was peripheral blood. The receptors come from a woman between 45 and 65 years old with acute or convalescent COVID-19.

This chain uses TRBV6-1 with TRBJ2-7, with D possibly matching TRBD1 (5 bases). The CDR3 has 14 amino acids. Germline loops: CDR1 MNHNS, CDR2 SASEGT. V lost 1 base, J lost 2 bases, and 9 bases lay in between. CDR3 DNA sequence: TGTGCCAGCAGTGAAGATGCGACAGCCTACGAGCAGTACTTC. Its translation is CASSEDATAYEQYF.

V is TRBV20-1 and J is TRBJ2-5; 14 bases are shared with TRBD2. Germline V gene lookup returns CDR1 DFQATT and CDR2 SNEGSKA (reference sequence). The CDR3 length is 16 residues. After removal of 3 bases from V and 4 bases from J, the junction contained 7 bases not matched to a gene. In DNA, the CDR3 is TGCAGTGCTAGTGGGGGGACTAGCGGGAGTGGAGAGACCCAGTACTTC. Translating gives CSASGGTSGSGETQYF.

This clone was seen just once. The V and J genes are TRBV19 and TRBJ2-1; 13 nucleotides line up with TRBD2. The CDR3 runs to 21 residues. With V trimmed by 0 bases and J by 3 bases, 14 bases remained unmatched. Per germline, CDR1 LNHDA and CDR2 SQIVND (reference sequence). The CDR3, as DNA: TGTGCCAGTAGTATAGATGGCCCGGGACTAGCGGGACGGACTGACTACAATGAGCAGTTCTTC. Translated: CASSIDGPGLAGRTDYNEQFF.

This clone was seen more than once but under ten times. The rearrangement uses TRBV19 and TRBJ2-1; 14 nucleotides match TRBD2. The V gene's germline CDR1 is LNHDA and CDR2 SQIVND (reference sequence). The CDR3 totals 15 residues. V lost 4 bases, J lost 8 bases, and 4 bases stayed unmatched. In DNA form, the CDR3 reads TGTGCCAGTAGTACCTCGGGACTAGCGGGGGATGAGCAGTTCTTC. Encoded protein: CASSTSGLAGDEQFF. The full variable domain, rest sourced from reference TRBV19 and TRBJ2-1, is DGGITQSPKYLFRKEGQNVTLSCEQNLNHDAMYWYRQDPGQGLRLIYYSQIVNDFQKGDIAEGYSVSREKKESFPLTVTSAQKNPTAFYLCASSTSGLAGDEQFFGPGTRLTVL.

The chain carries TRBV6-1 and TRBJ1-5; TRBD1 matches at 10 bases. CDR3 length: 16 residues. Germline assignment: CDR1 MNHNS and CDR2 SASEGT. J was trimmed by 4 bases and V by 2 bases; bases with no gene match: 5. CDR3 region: CASSEFGTGVNQPQHF. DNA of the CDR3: TGTGCCAGCAGTGAATTCGGGACAGGGGTGAATCAGCCCCAGCATTTT.

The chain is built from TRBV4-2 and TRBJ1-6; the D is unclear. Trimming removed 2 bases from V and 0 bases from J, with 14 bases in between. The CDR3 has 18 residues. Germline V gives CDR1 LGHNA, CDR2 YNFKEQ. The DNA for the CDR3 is TGTGCCAGCAGCCAACACGGACGGGAGAGCTCCTATAATTCACCCCTCCACTTT. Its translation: CASSQHGRESSYNSPLHF.

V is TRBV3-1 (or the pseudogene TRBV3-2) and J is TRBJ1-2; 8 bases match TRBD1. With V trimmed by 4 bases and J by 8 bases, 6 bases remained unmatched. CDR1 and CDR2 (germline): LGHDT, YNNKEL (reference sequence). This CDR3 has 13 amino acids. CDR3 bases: TGTGCCAGCAGCCGGACAGGGCCGGGAGGCTACACCTTC. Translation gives CASSRTGPGGYTF.

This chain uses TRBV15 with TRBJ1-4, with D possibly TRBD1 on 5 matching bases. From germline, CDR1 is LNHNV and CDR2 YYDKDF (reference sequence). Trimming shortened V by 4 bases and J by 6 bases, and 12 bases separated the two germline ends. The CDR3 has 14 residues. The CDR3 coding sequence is TGTGCCACCAGCAATGGGACTGAACATGAAAAACTGTTTTTT. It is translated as CATSNGTEHEKLFF.

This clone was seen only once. CDR3 bases: TGTGCCAGCAGTTCAGGAACCTACGAGCAGTACTTC. It translates to CASSSGTYEQYF. The J gene is TRBJ2-7, the V gene TRBV2, with D hard to call. This CDR3 comprises 12 residues. The ends were cut back, 5 bases at V and 2 bases at J, with 7 bases in the middle. Germline CDR1 is SNHLY and CDR2 is FYNNEI.

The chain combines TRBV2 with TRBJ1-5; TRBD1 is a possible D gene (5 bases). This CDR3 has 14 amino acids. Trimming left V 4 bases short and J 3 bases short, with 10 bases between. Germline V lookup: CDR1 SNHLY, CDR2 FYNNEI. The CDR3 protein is CASSVSRANQPQHF. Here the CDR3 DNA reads TGTGCCAGCAGTGTCTCCAGGGCCAATCAGCCCCAGCATTTT.

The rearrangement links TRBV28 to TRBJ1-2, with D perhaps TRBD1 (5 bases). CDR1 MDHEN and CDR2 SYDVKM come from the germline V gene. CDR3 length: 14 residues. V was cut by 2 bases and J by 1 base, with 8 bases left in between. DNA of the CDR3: TGTGCCAGCAGTTTAGGGGCTTATAACTATGGCTACACCTTC. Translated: CASSLGAYNYGYTF.

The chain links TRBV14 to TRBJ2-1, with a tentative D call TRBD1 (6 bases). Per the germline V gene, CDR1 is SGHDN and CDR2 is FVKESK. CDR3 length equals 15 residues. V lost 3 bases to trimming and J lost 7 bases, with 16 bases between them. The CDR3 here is CASSQQTGSINEQFF. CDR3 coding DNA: TGTGCCAGCAGCCAGCAGACAGGATCCATTAATGAGCAGTTCTTC.

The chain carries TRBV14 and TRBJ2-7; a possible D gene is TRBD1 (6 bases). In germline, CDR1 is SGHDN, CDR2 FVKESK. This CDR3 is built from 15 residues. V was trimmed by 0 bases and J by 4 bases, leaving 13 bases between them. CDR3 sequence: CASSQDLTGLYEQYF. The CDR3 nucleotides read TGTGCCAGCAGCCAAGATCTGACAGGATTATACGAGCAGTACTTC. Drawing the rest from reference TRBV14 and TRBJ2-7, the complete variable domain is EAGVTQFPSHSVIEKGQTVTLRCDPISGHDNLYWYRRVMGKEIKFLLHFVKESKQDESGMPNNRFLAERTGGTYSTLKVQPAELEDSGVYFCASSQDLTGLYEQYFGPGTRLTVT.

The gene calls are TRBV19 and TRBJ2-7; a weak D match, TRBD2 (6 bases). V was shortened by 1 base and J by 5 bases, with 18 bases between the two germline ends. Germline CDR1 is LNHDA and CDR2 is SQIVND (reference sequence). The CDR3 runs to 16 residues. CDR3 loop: CASSIAGEGRRNEQYF. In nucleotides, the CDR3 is TGTGCCAGTAGTATAGCGGGGGAAGGGAGGCGAAACGAGCAGTACTTC.

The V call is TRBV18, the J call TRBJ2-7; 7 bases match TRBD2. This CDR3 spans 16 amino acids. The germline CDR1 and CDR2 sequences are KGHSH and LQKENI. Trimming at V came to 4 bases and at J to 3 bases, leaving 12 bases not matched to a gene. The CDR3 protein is CASSRKSSGTVYEQYF. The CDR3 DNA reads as TGTGCCAGCTCACGAAAATCCAGCGGGACCGTCTACGAGCAGTACTTC. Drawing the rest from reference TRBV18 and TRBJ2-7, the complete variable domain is NAGVMQNPRHLVRRRGQEARLRCSPMKGHSHVYWYRQLPEEGLKFMVYLQKENIIDESGMPKERFSAEFPKEGPSILRIQQVVRGDSAAYFCASSRKSSGTVYEQYFGPGTRLTVT.

The CDR3 loop reads CASSPSQNDRNTEAFF. The CDR3 DNA follows: TGTGCCAGCTCACCCTCCCAAAATGACAGGAACACTGAAGCTTTCTTT. The gene calls are TRBV18 and TRBJ1-1; TRBD1 might be the D (5 bases). The CDR3 has 16 amino acids. The V and J ends lost 3 bases and 1 base respectively, with 15 bases between them. CDR1 KGHSH and CDR2 LQKENI come from the germline V gene.

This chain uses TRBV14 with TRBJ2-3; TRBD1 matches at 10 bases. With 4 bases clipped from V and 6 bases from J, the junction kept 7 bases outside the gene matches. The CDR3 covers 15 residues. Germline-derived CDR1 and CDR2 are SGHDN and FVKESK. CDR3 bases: TGTGCCAGCAGCCGCCCGGGACAGGGGTCGGATACGCAGTATTTT. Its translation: CASSRPGQGSDTQYF.

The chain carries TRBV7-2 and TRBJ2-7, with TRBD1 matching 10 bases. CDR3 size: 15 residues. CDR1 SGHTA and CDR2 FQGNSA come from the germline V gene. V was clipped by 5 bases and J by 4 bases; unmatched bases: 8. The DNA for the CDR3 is TGTGCCAGCAGCCCGACCGGGACAGGGGTGTACGAGCAGTACTTC. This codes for CASSPTGTGVYEQYF.

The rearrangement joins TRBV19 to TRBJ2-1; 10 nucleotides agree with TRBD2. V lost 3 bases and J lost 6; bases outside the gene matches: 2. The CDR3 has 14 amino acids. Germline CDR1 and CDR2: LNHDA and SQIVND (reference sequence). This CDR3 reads CASSISSGGNEQFF. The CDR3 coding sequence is TGTGCCAGTAGTATCTCTAGCGGGGGCAATGAGCAGTTCTTC.

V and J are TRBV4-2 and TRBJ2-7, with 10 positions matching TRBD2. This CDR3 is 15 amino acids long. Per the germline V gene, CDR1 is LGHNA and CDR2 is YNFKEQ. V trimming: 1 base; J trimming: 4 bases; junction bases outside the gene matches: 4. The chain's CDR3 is CASSQGVAGGYEQYF. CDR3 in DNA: TGTGCCAGCAGCCAAGGGGTAGCGGGAGGATACGAGCAGTACTTC.

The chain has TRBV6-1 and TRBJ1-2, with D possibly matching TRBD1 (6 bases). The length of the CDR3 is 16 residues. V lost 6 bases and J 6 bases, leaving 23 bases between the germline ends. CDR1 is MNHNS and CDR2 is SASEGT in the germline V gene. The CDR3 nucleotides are TGTGCCAGCAGAGAACACCTATTCAAGGGGGTCGATGGCTACACCTTC. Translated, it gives CASREHLFKGVDGYTF.

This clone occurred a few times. The CDR3, as DNA: TGTGCCAGCAGCCCAGGGGACAGAAATGTTGGCGAGCAGTACTTC. This sequence encodes CASSPGDRNVGEQYF. The V and J genes are TRBV5-6 and TRBJ2-7; 7 positions match TRBD1. Looked up from germline, CDR1 is SGHDT and CDR2 is YYEEEE. V lost 4 bases to trimming and J lost 6 bases; unmatched junction nucleotides: 13. The CDR3 loop spans 15 amino acids.

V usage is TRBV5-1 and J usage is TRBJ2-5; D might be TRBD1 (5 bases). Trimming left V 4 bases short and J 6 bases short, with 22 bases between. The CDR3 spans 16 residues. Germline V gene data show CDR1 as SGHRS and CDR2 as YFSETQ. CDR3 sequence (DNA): TGCGCCAGCAGCCCCGGCAGTAGCCAGGGATCGCAGACCCAGTACTTC. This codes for CASSPGSSQGSQTQYF.

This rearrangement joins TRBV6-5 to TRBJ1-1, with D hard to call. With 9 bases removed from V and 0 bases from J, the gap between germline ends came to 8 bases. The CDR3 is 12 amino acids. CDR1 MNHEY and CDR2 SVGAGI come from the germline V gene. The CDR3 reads CASFHLNTEAFF. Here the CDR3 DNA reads TGTGCCAGTTTTCATTTGAACACTGAAGCTTTCTTT.

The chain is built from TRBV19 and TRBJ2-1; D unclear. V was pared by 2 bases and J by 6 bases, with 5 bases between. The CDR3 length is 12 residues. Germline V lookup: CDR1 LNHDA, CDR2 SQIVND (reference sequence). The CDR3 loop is CASSIWPNEQFF. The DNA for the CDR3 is TGTGCCAGTAGTATATGGCCCAATGAGCAGTTCTTC.

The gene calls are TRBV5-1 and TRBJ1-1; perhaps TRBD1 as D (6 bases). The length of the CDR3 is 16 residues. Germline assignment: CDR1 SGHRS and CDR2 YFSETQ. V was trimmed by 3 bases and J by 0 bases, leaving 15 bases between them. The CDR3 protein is CASSSKQGPVNTEAFF. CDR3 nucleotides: TGCGCCAGCAGCTCGAAACAGGGTCCAGTGAACACTGAAGCTTTCTTT.

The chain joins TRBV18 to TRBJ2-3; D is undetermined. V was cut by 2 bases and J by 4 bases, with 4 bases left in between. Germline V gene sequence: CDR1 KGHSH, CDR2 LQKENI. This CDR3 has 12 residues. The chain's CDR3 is CASSPTSDTQYF. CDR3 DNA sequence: TGTGCCAGCTCACCAACTTCAGATACGCAGTATTTT.

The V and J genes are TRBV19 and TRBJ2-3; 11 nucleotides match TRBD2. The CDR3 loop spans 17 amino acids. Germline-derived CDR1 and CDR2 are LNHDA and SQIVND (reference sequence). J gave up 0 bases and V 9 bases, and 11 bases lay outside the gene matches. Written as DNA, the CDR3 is TGTGCCAGCCAGAGGACTAGCGGGTTCACTAGCACAGATACGCAGTATTTT. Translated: CASQRTSGFTSTDTQYF.

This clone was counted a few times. CDR3 loop: CASSSGTSGMGTDTQYF. In DNA form, the CDR3 reads TGTGCCAGCAGCTCAGGGACTAGCGGGATGGGTACAGATACGCAGTATTTT. The chain uses TRBV11-3 and TRBJ2-3, with TRBD2 matching over 13 bases. Germline V gives CDR1 SGHNT, CDR2 YENEEA. The CDR3 has 17 amino acids. The ends lost 4 bases at V and 3 bases at J; junction bases unmatched: 7.

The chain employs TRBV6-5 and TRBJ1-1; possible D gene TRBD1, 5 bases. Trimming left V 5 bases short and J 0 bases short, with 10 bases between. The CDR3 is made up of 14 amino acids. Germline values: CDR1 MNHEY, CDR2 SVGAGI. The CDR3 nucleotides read TGTGCCAGCAGTCCAGGGAAATTGAACACTGAAGCTTTCTTT. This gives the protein CASSPGKLNTEAFF.

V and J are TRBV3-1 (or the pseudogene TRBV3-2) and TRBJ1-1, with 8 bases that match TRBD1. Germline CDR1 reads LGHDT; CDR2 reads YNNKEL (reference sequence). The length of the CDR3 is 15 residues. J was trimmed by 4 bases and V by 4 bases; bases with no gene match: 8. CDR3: CASSPQGAGGTEAFF. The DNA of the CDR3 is TGTGCCAGCAGCCCCCAGGGGGCTGGAGGCACTGAAGCTTTCTTT.

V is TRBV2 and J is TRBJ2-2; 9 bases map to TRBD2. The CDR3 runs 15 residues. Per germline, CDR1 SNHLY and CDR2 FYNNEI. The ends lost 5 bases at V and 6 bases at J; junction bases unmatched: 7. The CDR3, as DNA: TGTGCCAGCAGTCCTTTAGCGGGAGAGGCCGGGGAGCTGTTTTTT. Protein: CASSPLAGEAGELFF.